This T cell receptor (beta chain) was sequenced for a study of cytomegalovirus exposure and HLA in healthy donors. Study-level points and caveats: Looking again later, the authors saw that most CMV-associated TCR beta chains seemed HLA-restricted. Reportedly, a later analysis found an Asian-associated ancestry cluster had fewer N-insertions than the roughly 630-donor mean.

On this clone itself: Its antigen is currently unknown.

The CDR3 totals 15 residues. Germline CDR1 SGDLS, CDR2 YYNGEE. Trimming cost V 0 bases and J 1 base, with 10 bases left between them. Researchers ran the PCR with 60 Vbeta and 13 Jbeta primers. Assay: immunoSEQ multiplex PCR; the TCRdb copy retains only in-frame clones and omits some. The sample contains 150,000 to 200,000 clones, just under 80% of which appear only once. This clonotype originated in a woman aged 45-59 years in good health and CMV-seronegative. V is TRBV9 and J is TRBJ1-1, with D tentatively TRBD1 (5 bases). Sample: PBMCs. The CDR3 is CASSVGQGGNTEAFF. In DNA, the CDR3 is TGTGCCAGCAGCGTAGGCCAGGGAGGGAACACTGAAGCTTTCTTT.